This T cell receptor (beta chain) was recovered during a study of blood T cells in healthy people across ages. Study observations and caveats: Greater diversity and more naive CD4+ cells were seen in long-lived donors than in aged donors.

As for this clonotype: Its antigen is still unknown. This may stem from a read error, because a much larger clone lies one nucleotide away.

There are 15 residues in the CDR3. Per the germline V gene, CDR1 is SGHTA and CDR2 is FQGNSA. Then a second PCR, running about 6 to 11 cycles, was carried out with a sample-barcoded 5' primer and a J-beta primer mix. The template-switch adaptor, which had 12 random nucleotides, put a tag on each cDNA molecule. MiXCR, applied by TCRdb to the 5' RACE reads, yields one record per CDR3 protein. The repertoire has more than 700,000 distinct CDR3 sequences, 35% to 60% of them found once; the top ten carry around 18%. V is TRBV7-2 and J is TRBJ2-1; 8 bases are a match to TRBD2. The DNA end favors TRBJ2-7, so the J call may be wrong. The receptor comes from a man older than 75 in good health. The specimen was blood. The CDR3 is CASSQPYSGGLEQYF. The CDR3 DNA is TGTGCCAGCAGCCAACCCTATTCGGGAGGGTTGGAGCAGTACTTC.